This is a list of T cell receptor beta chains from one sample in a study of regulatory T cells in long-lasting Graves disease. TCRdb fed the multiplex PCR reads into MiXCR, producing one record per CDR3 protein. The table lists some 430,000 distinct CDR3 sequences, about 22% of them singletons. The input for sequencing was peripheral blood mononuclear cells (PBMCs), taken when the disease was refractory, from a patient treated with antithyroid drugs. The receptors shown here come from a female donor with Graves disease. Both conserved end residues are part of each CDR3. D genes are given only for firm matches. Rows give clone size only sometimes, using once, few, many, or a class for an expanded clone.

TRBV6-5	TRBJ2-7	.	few	CASSYRGISYEQYF	TGTGCCAGCAGTTACAGAGGGATCTCCTACGAGCAGTACTTC
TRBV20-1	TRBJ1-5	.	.	CSAETADSNQPQHF	TGCAGTGCTGAGACAGCGGATAGCAATCAGCCCCAGCATTTT
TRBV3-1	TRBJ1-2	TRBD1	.	CASRQSRDRGPYGYTF	TGTGCCAGCAGGCAATCCCGGGACAGGGGGCCTTACGGCTACACCTTC
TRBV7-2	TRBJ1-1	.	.	CASSLGGGTGAFF	TGTGCCAGCAGCTTAGGGGGGGGGACTGGAGCTTTCTTT
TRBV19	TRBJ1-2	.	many	CASSETRALPIYGYTF	TGTGCCAGTAGCGAAACCCGGGCCCTTCCGATCTATGGCTACACCTTC
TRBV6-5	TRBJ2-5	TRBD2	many	CASSYGLAETQYF	TGTGCCAGCAGTTACGGACTAGCCGAGACCCAGTACTTC
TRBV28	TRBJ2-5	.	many	CASSLRMGTDQETQYF	TGTGCCAGCAGTTTGCGTATGGGGACGGACCAAGAGACCCAGTACTTC
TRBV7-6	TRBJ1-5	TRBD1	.	CASSLAHRGSSNQPQHF	TGTGCCAGCAGCTTAGCACACAGGGGGAGTAGCAATCAGCCCCAGCATTTT
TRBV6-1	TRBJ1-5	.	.	CASSVLQGRQPQHF	TGTGCCAGCAGTGTTTTACAGGGACGGCAGCCCCAGCATTTT
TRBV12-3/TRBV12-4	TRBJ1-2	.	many	CASAREAFNYGYTF	TGTGCCAGCGCCCGAGAGGCTTTTAACTATGGCTACACCTTC
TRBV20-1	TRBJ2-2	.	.	CSKQANTGELFF	TGCAGTAAGCAGGCGAACACCGGGGAGCTGTTTTTT
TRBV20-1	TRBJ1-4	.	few	CSARAGAGDEKLFF	TGCAGTGCTAGAGCAGGGGCGGGGGATGAAAAACTGTTTTTT
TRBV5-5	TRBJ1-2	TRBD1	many	CASSLSGGANYGYTF	TGTGCCAGCAGCCTCTCAGGGGGAGCTAACTATGGCTACACCTTC
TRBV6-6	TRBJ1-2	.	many	CASSYSASNYGYTF	TGTGCCAGCAGTTACTCGGCCTCCAACTATGGCTACACCTTC
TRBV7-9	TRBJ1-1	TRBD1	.	CASKPQGASEAFF	TGTGCCAGCAAACCACAGGGGGCGTCTGAAGCTTTCTTT
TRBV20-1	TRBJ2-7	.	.	CSVQGGDPYEQYF	TGCAGTGTACAGGGGGGGGACCCCTACGAGCAGTACTTC
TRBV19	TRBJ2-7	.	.	CASSSLGREQYF	TGTGCCAGTAGTAGCCTGGGGCGAGAGCAGTACTTC
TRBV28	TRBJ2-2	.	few	CASSLRQGHTGELFF	TGTGCCAGCAGTTTGAGGCAGGGGCACACCGGGGAGCTGTTTTTT
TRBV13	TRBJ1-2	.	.	CASSFLTGLDGYTF	TGTGCCAGCAGCTTTTTAACGGGTCTGGATGGCTACACCTTC
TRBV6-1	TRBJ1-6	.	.	CASSAAGAALHF	TGTGCCAGCAGTGCGGCAGGGGCAGCGCTCCACTTT
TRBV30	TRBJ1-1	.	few	CAWTEDSFMNTEAFF	TGTGCCTGGACTGAGGACAGCTTCATGAACACTGAAGCTTTCTTT
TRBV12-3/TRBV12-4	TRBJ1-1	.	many	CASSPVGRRSEAFF	TGTGCCAGCAGCCCGGTCGGACGGCGTTCTGAAGCTTTCTTT
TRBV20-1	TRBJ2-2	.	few	CSASPNDRTGELFF	TGCAGTGCTAGCCCTAATGACAGAACCGGGGAGCTGTTTTTT
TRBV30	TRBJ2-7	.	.	CAWRKTAYEQYF	TGTGCCTGGAGAAAAACGGCCTACGAGCAGTACTTC
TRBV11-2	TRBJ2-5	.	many	CASSPMFVGVNQETQYF	TGTGCCAGCAGCCCTATGTTTGTCGGGGTTAACCAAGAGACCCAGTACTTC